The next 10 T cell receptor beta chains were all read from a single sample in a study of early T cells in non-severe SARS-CoV-2 infection. Via MiXCR, TCRdb re-called the 5' RACE reads, giving one row per CDR3 protein. The sample holds 25,000 or so distinct CDR3 sequences, just under 3% seen once. The sample comprised whole blood. These TCRs come from an adult who was a healthcare worker with PCR-confirmed SARS-CoV-2 infection or an uninfected control (not recorded which).

This clonotype showed up many times. V is TRBV7-2 and J is TRBJ2-1; D uncertain. V was clipped by 2 bases and J by 4 bases, with 6 bases between them. This CDR3 has 13 amino acids. Germline V lookup: CDR1 SGHTA, CDR2 FQGNSA. The CDR3 sequence: CASSLISYNEQFF. CDR3 sequence (DNA): TGTGCCAGCAGCTTAATATCGTACAATGAGCAGTTCTTC.

This chain uses TRBV7-8 with TRBJ1-2, with a possible D match to TRBD1 (5 bases). V lost 0 bases and J 5 bases, leaving 19 bases between the germline ends. CDR3 size: 17 residues. Germline V gives CDR1 SGHVS, CDR2 FQNEAQ. The CDR3 protein is CASSLARVVPTSYGYTF. The DNA of the CDR3 is TGTGCCAGCAGCTTAGCCAGGGTGGTCCCCACTAGTTATGGCTACACCTTC.

This clonotype was seen repeatedly, ten times or more. This sequence joins TRBV20-1 and TRBJ2-2; D not certain. V lost 0 bases to trimming and J lost 3 bases, with 11 bases between them. Germline V gene lookup returns CDR1 DFQATT and CDR2 SNEGSKA (reference sequence). The CDR3 spans 15 residues. The DNA for the CDR3 is TGCAGTGCTAGAGATGAAAGCCGTTACACCGGGGAGCTGTTTTTT. It is translated as CSARDESRYTGELFF.

This clonotype was seen repeatedly, ten times or more. The V gene is TRBV7-9, the J gene TRBJ1-2, with 7 bases fitting TRBD1. Germline V gene lookup returns CDR1 SEHNR and CDR2 FQNEAQ (reference sequence). Trimming took 5 bases from V and 4 from J; bases not matched to a gene: 13. The CDR3 sequence is 16 residues long. The CDR3 DNA sequence: TGTGCCAGCAGCGGAGTAGGACAGGCTACCTCCTATGGCTACACCTTC. This sequence encodes CASSGVGQATSYGYTF.

This clonotype was recorded at least ten times. The chain employs TRBV27 and TRBJ2-7; 9 bases are a match to TRBD1. This CDR3 is 14 amino acids long. Trimming took 5 bases from V and 3 from J; bases not matched to a gene: 5. Germline CDR1 and CDR2: MNHEY and SMNVEV (reference sequence). The CDR3, as DNA: TGTGCCAGCAGTCCGAACAGGGGGCTCTACGAGCAGTACGTC. This codes for CASSPNRGLYEQYV.

This clonotype occurred many times. The chain employs TRBV18 and TRBJ1-2; 8 nucleotides line up with TRBD1. This CDR3 comprises 14 residues. V lost 0 bases, J lost 7 bases, and 4 bases stayed unmatched. Germline V gene lookup returns CDR1 KGHSH and CDR2 LQKENI. In DNA, the CDR3 is TGTGCCAGCTCACCACCGCAGGGGGCGCCTGGCTACACCTTC. This encodes CASSPPQGAPGYTF.

This clonotype occurred many times. V and J are TRBV18 and TRBJ2-3; perhaps TRBD1 as D (5 bases). The V end lost 0 bases, the J end lost 3 bases, and 7 bases lay between the germline ends. This CDR3 spans 14 amino acids. The germline V gene has CDR1 KGHSH and CDR2 LQKENI. The CDR3 coding sequence is TGTGCCAGCTCACCACCGACAGTTACAGATACGCAGTATTTT. This translates into CASSPPTVTDTQYF.

This clonotype was seen ten or more times. This sequence joins TRBV5-1 and TRBJ2-3; 12 bases line up with TRBD1. Germline V gene data show CDR1 as SGHRS and CDR2 as YFSETQ. The ends lost 3 bases at V and 1 base at J; junction bases unmatched: 6. The CDR3 has 17 amino acids. The CDR3, as DNA: TGCGCCAGCAGCTCGGGACAGGGGGCTCTCGGCACAGATACGCAGTATTTT. This sequence encodes CASSSGQGALGTDTQYF.

This clonotype showed up many times. The rearrangement uses TRBV5-6 and TRBJ2-4; D gene unclear. This CDR3 has 13 residues. V gave up 4 bases and J gave up 9 bases, with 14 bases separating them. Germline CDR1 SGHDT, CDR2 YYEEEE. CDR3 in amino acids: CASSPVGMGIQYF. The DNA for the CDR3 is TGTGCCAGCAGCCCCGTGGGGATGGGCATTCAGTACTTC.

There are many counts of this clonotype. This chain joins TRBV29-1 and TRBJ2-6; 9 bases are shared with TRBD1. Germline loops: CDR1 SQVTM, CDR2 ANQGSEA. The V gene end was trimmed by 6 bases and the J gene end by 0 bases; junction bases not matched to a gene: 3. This CDR3 has 15 residues. CDR3: CSVQGQGSGANVLTF. Here the CDR3 DNA reads TGCAGCGTCCAGGGACAGGGCTCTGGGGCCAACGTCCTGACTTTC.